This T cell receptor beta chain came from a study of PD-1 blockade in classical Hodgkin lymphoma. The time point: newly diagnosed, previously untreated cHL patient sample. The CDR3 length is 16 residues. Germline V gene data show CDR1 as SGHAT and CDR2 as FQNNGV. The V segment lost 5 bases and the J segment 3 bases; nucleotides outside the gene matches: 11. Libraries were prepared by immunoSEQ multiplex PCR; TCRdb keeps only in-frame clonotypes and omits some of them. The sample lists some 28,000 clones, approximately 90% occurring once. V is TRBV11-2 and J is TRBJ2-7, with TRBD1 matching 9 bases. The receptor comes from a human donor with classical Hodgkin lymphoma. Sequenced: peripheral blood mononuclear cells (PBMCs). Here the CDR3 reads CASSQLQGALHYEQYF. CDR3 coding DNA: TGTGCCAGCAGCCAGCTACAGGGGGCCCTCCACTACGAGCAGTACTTC.